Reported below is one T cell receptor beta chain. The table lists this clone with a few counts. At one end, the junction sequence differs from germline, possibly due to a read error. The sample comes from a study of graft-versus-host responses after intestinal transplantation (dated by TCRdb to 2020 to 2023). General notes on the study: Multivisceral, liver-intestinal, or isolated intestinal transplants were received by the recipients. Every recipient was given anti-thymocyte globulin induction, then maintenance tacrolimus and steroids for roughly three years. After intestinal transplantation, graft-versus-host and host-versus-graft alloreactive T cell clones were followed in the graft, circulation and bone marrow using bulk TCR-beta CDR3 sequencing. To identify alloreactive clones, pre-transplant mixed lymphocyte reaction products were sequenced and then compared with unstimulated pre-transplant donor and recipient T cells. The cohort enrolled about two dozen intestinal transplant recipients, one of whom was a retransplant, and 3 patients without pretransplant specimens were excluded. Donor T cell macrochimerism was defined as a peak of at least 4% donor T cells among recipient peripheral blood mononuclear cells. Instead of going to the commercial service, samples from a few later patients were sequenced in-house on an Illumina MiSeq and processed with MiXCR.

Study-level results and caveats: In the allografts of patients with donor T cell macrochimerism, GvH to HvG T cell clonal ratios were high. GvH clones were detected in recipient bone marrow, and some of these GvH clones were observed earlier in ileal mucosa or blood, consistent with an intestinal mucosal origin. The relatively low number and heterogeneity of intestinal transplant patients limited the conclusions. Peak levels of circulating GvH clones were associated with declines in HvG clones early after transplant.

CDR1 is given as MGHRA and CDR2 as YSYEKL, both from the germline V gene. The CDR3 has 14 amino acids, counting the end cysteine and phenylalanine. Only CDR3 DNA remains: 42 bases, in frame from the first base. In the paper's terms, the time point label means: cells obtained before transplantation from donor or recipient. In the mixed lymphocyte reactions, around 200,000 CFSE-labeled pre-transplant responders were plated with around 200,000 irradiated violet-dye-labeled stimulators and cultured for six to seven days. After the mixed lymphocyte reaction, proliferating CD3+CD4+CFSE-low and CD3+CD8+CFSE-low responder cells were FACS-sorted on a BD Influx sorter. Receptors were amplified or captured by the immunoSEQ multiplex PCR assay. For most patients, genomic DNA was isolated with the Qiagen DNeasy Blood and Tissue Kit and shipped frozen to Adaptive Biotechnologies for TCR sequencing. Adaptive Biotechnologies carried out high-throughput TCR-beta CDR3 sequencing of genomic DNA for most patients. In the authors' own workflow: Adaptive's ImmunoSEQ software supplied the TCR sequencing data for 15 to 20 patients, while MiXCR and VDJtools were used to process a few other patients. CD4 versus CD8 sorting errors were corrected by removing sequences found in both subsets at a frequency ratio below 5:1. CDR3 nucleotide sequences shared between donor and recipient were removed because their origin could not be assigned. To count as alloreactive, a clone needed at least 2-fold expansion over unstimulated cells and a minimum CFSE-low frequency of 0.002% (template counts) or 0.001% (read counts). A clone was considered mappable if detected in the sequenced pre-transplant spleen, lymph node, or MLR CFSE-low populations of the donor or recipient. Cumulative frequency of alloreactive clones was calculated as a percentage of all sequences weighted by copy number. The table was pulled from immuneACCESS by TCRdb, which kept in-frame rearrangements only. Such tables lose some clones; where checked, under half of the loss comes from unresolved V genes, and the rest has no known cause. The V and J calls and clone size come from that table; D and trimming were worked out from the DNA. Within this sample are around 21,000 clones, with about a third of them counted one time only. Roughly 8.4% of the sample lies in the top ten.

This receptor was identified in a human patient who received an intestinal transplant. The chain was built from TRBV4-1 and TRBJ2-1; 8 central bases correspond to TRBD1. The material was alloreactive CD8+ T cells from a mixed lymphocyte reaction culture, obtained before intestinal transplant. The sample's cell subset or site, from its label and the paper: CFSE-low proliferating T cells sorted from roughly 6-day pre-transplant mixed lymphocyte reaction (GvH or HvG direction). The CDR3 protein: CASSIGTGRNEQFF. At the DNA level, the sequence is TGTGCCAGCAGCATTGGGACAGGTCGAAATGAGCAGTTCTTC.